These 23 T cell receptor beta chains were all obtained from the same sample, sequenced in a study of cytomegalovirus exposure and HLA in healthy donors. PCR primers comprised 60 Vbeta and 13 Jbeta primers. This table comes from immunoSEQ multiplex PCR, and its TCRdb copy is limited to in-frame clones, with some not included. The data show some 74,000 clones, with roughly 75% seen just once and 0.85% to 1.3% held by the top ten. Sequencing input: PBMCs. The receptors were gathered from a male donor in good health and CMV-seronegative.

The J gene is TRBJ2-1, the V gene TRBV4-2; 11 bases fit TRBD2. Trimming removed 1 base from V and 9 bases from J; junction bases left unmatched: 8. The CDR3 has 16 amino acids. Germline lookup yields CDR1 LGHNA and CDR2 YNFKEQ. The DNA of the CDR3 is TGTGCCAGCAGCCAAGTGCTTAGCGGGGGGGCCGGTGAGCAGTTCTTC. Amino acids: CASSQVLSGGAGEQFF.

This clone was observed a handful of times. J is TRBJ1-3 and V is TRBV19; D is unresolved. With 7 bases removed from V and 4 bases from J, the gap between germline ends came to 8 bases. Germline V gene lookup returns CDR1 LNHDA and CDR2 SQIVND (reference sequence). The CDR3 length is 12 residues. This chain's CDR3 is CASMTYGNTIYF. CDR3 nucleotides: TGTGCCAGTATGACATACGGAAACACCATATATTTT.

This clone has just a few counts. The chain couples TRBV6-1 to TRBJ2-7, with D possibly TRBD1 on 5 matching bases. With 4 bases removed from V and 5 bases from J, the gap between germline ends came to 21 bases. The germline V gene encodes CDR1 MNHNS and CDR2 SASEGT. The CDR3 extends over 16 amino acids. CDR3 DNA sequence: TGTGCCAGCAGTGCGTTGAACAGGCTAGGGAACCACGAGCAGTACTTC. Its protein product is CASSALNRLGNHEQYF.

The chain carries TRBV30 and TRBJ1-2; a weak D match, TRBD1 (6 bases). This CDR3 is 16 amino acids long. V dropped 4 bases and J dropped 4 bases, with 22 bases sitting between them. Germline CDR1 and CDR2: GTSNPN and SVGIG (reference sequence). The CDR3 region has the DNA TGTGCCTGGACGGCACAGGGTGGACTCGTGGCCTATGGCTACACCTTC. Translating gives CAWTAQGGLVAYGYTF.

The rearrangement joins TRBV30 to TRBJ1-3; tentative D call: TRBD1 (5 bases). V lost 0 bases and J 7 bases, leaving 10 bases between the germline ends. The germline CDR1 and CDR2 sequences are GTSNPN and SVGIG (reference sequence). This CDR3 comprises 13 residues. CDR3 residues: CAWSVRGGNTIYF. For the CDR3, the DNA is TGTGCCTGGAGTGTACGCGGGGGGAACACCATATATTTT.

The chain has TRBV6-5 and TRBJ2-1, with 9 bases fitting TRBD1. Germline values: CDR1 MNHEY, CDR2 SVGAGI. J was trimmed by 0 bases and V by 10 bases; bases with no gene match: 4. This CDR3 is 14 amino acids long. Here the CDR3 DNA reads TGTGCCACAAGGGACAGGGCCTCCTACAATGAGCAGTTCTTC. Its translation: CATRDRASYNEQFF.

In its sample, this clone was seen a few times. This sequence joins TRBV2 and TRBJ1-2, with D tentatively TRBD1 (6 bases). Trimming took off 2 bases at V and 11 bases at J, with 18 bases between the two ends. The CDR3 totals 14 residues. CDR1 and CDR2 (germline): SNHLY, FYNNEI. CDR3: CASSETQRTETYTF. The CDR3 DNA follows: TGTGCCAGCAGTGAAACGCAAAGGACAGAGACGTACACCTTC. Full variable domain (missing parts from reference TRBV2 and TRBJ1-2): EPEVTQTPSHQVTQMGQEVILRCVPISNHLYFYWYRQILGQKVEFLVSFYNNEISEKSEIFDDQFSVERPDGSNFTLKIRSTKLEDSAMYFCASSETQRTETYTFGSGTRLTVV.

The chain links TRBV27 to TRBJ1-2; 9 bases map to TRBD1. The CDR3 runs 17 residues. With 5 bases clipped from V and 1 base from J, the junction kept 11 bases outside the gene matches. CDR1 is MNHEY, CDR2 SMNVEV, per germline (reference sequence). CDR3 residues: CASSLGQGDLLNYGYTF. The CDR3 nucleotides read TGTGCCAGCAGTCTGGGACAGGGCGACCTCCTTAACTATGGCTACACCTTC.

The chain is built from TRBV7-9 and TRBJ2-5; 9 nucleotides agree with TRBD1. With V trimmed by 5 bases and J by 5 bases, 9 bases remained unmatched. The germline V gene has CDR1 SEHNR and CDR2 FQNEAQ (reference sequence). The CDR3 covers 15 residues. The CDR3 coding sequence is TGTGCCAGCAGCCGAGGACAGGGGTGGGGGGAGACCCAGTACTTC. Translation: CASSRGQGWGETQYF.

This sequence joins TRBV30 and TRBJ1-2; possible D gene TRBD1, 5 bases. Germline assignment: CDR1 GTSNPN and CDR2 SVGIG (reference sequence). The CDR3 loop spans 13 amino acids. Trimming took off 5 bases at V and 5 bases at J, with 15 bases between the two ends. The CDR3 bases are TGTGCCTGGTCGCCGAACAGGCAGTATGGCTACACCTTC. Translating it yields CAWSPNRQYGYTF.

The chain combines TRBV2 with TRBJ2-1; TRBD2 agrees at 10 bases. The CDR3 is 15 residues long. V was pared by 6 bases and J by 9 bases, with 11 bases of the junction left unmatched. From germline, CDR1 is SNHLY and CDR2 FYNNEI. This CDR3 reads CASRSLAGAPGEQFF. DNA of the CDR3: TGTGCCAGCAGATCTCTAGCGGGAGCCCCAGGTGAGCAGTTCTTC.

The chain recombines TRBV7-9 with TRBJ1-1; perhaps TRBD1 as D (5 bases). Germline V gives CDR1 SEHNR, CDR2 FQNEAQ (reference sequence). CDR3 length: 17 amino acids. The ends were cut back, 6 bases at V and 3 bases at J, with 23 bases in the middle. The CDR3 protein is CASSSTGREGTHTEAFF. The CDR3 DNA reads as TGTGCCAGCAGTTCCACGGGGAGGGAGGGGACTCACACTGAAGCTTTCTTT. Filled out from reference TRBV7-9 and TRBJ1-1, the complete variable domain reads DTGVSQNPRHKITKRGQNVTFRCDPISEHNRLYWYRQTLGQGPEFLTYFQNEAQLEKSRLLSDRFSAERPKGSFSTLEIQRTEQGDSAMYLCASSSTGREGTHTEAFFGQGTRLTVV.

Notes on this clone: At one end, the junction sequence differs from germline, possibly due to a read error. The rearrangement uses TRBV15 and TRBJ1-2, with TRBD1 identical over 9 bases. Germline V gene lookup returns CDR1 LNHNV and CDR2 YYDKDF (reference sequence). There are 14 residues in the CDR3. The CDR3 bases are TGTGCCACCAGCAGGGACAGGGGAAACTATGGCTACCCCTTC. This gives the protein CATSRDRGNYGYPF.

The rearrangement uses TRBV2 and TRBJ1-4; TRBD1 is a possible D gene (6 bases). Germline V lookup: CDR1 SNHLY, CDR2 FYNNEI. The V end lost 8 bases, the J end lost 4 bases, and 17 bases lay between the germline ends. This CDR3 region has 15 residues. The CDR3 loop reads CASLNRGQVNEKLFF. The CDR3 region has the DNA TGTGCCAGCCTCAATAGGGGACAAGTTAATGAAAAACTGTTTTTT. Together with reference TRBV2 and TRBJ1-4, the CDR3 gives the full variable domain: EPEVTQTPSHQVTQMGQEVILRCVPISNHLYFYWYRQILGQKVEFLVSFYNNEISEKSEIFDDQFSVERPDGSNFTLKIRSTKLEDSAMYFCASLNRGQVNEKLFFGSGTQLSVL.

This clone has just a few counts. The V gene is TRBV6-5, the J gene TRBJ2-1; 8 nucleotides line up with TRBD2. The germline V gene encodes CDR1 MNHEY and CDR2 SVGAGI. The V segment lost 9 bases and the J segment 7 bases; nucleotides outside the gene matches: 8. The CDR3 runs 13 residues. As DNA, the CDR3 is TGTGCCAGTTTGACTAGCGAGAAGAATGAGCAGTTCTTC. It specifies CASLTSEKNEQFF.

The chain employs TRBV2 and TRBJ2-3, with 9 bases matching TRBD2. The CDR3 sequence is 18 residues long. Germline V gene sequence: CDR1 SNHLY, CDR2 FYNNEI. V was pared by 2 bases and J by 5 bases, with 14 bases of the junction left unmatched. The CDR3 region is CASSEPLFSGGEEDTQYF. CDR3 coding DNA: TGTGCCAGCAGTGAACCGTTATTTAGCGGGGGCGAGGAAGATACGCAGTATTTT.

This clone was seen a single time. This sequence joins TRBV7-9 and TRBJ1-1; a possible D gene is TRBD1 (6 bases). The germline gives CDR1 SEHNR, CDR2 FQNEAQ (reference sequence). V gave up 1 base and J gave up 3 bases, with 9 bases separating them. This CDR3 comprises 14 residues. DNA for the CDR3: TGTGCCAGCAGCTTAGTTCCAGGGGACACTGAAGCTTTCTTT. Residues: CASSLVPGDTEAFF.

The V and J genes are TRBV28 and TRBJ2-2; 8 nucleotides match TRBD1. V lost 2 bases and J lost 6; bases outside the gene matches: 5. CDR1 and CDR2 from the germline V gene are MDHEN and SYDVKM. The CDR3 is 15 residues long. CDR3 coding DNA: TGTGCCAGCAGTTTACCGGACAGGGAAGCCGGGGAGCTGTTTTTT. It is translated as CASSLPDREAGELFF.

The chain recombines TRBV5-1 with TRBJ2-5, with TRBD1 as a possible D gene (6 bases). Gene TRBJ2-7 matches the end of the DNA better, so the J call may be wrong. Germline V lookup: CDR1 SGHRS, CDR2 YFSETQ. This CDR3 contains 15 residues. The CDR3 nucleotides read TGCGCCAGCAGAGAAAAGGGGGTTCCTTCCTACGAGCAGTACTTC. This codes for CASREKGVPSYEQYF.

The chain recombines TRBV7-9 with TRBJ2-2, with D hard to call. Per germline, CDR1 SEHNR and CDR2 FQNEAQ (reference sequence). Trimming took off 5 bases at V and 2 bases at J, with 9 bases between the two ends. The CDR3 extends over 14 amino acids. The CDR3 here is CASSPGPNTGELFF. The CDR3 nucleotides read TGTGCCAGCAGCCCGGGTCCTAACACCGGGGAGCTGTTTTTT.

The chain recombines TRBV9 with TRBJ1-2; 9 nucleotides line up with TRBD1. The CDR3 is made up of 15 amino acids. Germline loops: CDR1 SGDLS, CDR2 YYNGEE. V was clipped by 3 bases and J by 3 bases; unmatched bases: 6. This chain's CDR3 is CASSADRGGYYGYTF. The CDR3 DNA reads as TGTGCCAGCAGCGCCGACAGGGGGGGATACTATGGCTACACCTTC. The full variable domain, with the rest looked up from reference TRBV9 and TRBJ1-2, is DSGVTQTPKHLITATGQRVTLRCSPRSGDLSVYWYQQSLDQGLQFLIQYYNGEERAKGNILERFSAQQFPDLHSELNLSSLELGDSALYFCASSADRGGYYGYTFGSGTRLTVV.

The genes are TRBV15 and TRBJ1-4; D remains unclear. Germline CDR1 and CDR2: LNHNV and YYDKDF (reference sequence). V dropped 1 base and J dropped 5 bases, with 5 bases sitting between them. CDR3 size: 13 residues. The CDR3 protein is CATSRVRNEKLFF. The CDR3 DNA is TGTGCCACCAGCAGAGTCCGGAATGAAAAACTGTTTTTT.

This rearrangement joins TRBV6-5 to TRBJ2-1, with 7 bases lining up with TRBD2. The CDR3 contains 15 residues. The germline V gene encodes CDR1 MNHEY and CDR2 SVGAGI. V was clipped by 5 bases and J by 8 bases; unmatched bases: 12. This chain's CDR3 is CASSSGIFNVDEQFF. The CDR3 DNA is TGTGCCAGCAGTAGCGGGATATTTAACGTGGATGAGCAGTTCTTC.